The 25 T cell receptor beta chains below were found in one sample sequenced in a study of cytomegalovirus exposure and HLA in healthy donors. Primers: 60 Vbeta forward and 13 Jbeta reverse. Assay used: immunoSEQ multiplex PCR; TCRdb lists only in-frame clones, some missing. The sample records about 130,000 clones, over 50% being singletons. The sample taken for sequencing was PBMCs. Source of these receptors: a human donor in good health.

In nucleotides, the CDR3 is TGTGCCAGCAGGGGGACAGGGGTCCAAGATACGCAGTATTTT. Its translation is CASRGTGVQDTQYF. The genes are TRBV28 and TRBJ2-3; 10 bases line up with TRBD1. V was pared by 6 bases and J by 5 bases, with 5 bases of the junction left unmatched. Germline V CDR1 and CDR2: MDHEN, SYDVKM. The length of the CDR3 is 14 residues.

The gene calls are TRBV11-2 and TRBJ2-1; D perhaps matches TRBD1 (6 bases). Germline values: CDR1 SGHAT, CDR2 FQNNGV. V was shortened by 6 bases and J by 14 bases, with 20 bases between the two germline ends. This CDR3 is built from 13 residues. The CDR3 loop reads CASSPITDRYKFF. The CDR3 DNA follows: TGTGCCAGCAGTCCCATAACTGACAGGTACAAGTTCTTC.

The chain combines TRBV11-2 with TRBJ1-2; D not certain. The V end lost 5 bases, the J end lost 7 bases, and 14 bases lay between the germline ends. The germline gives CDR1 SGHAT, CDR2 FQNNGV. The CDR3 extends over 13 amino acids. Here the CDR3 DNA reads TGTGCCAGCAGCCCCTGGGAGGGAACTGGCTACACCTTC. Translation: CASSPWEGTGYTF.

The genes are TRBV19 and TRBJ1-4; 8 bases match TRBD1. V lost 4 bases and J lost 8; bases outside the gene matches: 3. The CDR3 contains 13 residues. The germline V gene encodes CDR1 LNHDA and CDR2 SQIVND (reference sequence). The CDR3 loop is CASSTSGGEKLFF. CDR3 DNA: TGTGCCAGTAGTACGTCAGGGGGCGAAAAACTGTTTTTT.

This chain uses TRBV7-6 with TRBJ2-3; the match to TRBD2 covers 11 bases. Trimming removed 1 base from V and 4 bases from J; junction bases left unmatched: 7. CDR3 length: 17 amino acids. Per germline, CDR1 SGHVS and CDR2 FNYEAQ. CDR3 DNA: TGTGCCAGCAGCTTAGAACTAGCGGGAGTCAGGTCAGATACGCAGTATTTT. Translated, it gives CASSLELAGVRSDTQYF.

The chain links TRBV7-9 to TRBJ2-7, with 7 bases matching TRBD1. J lost 4 bases, V lost 1 base, and 7 bases had no gene match. This CDR3 is 15 amino acids long. From germline, CDR1 is SEHNR and CDR2 FQNEAQ (reference sequence). CDR3: CASSLVGGRVYEQYF. CDR3 bases: TGTGCCAGCAGCTTAGTAGGGGGCCGGGTGTACGAGCAGTACTTC.

V and J are TRBV6-1 and TRBJ1-4; 7 bases match TRBD1. V lost 7 bases to trimming and J lost 5 bases; unmatched junction nucleotides: 7. The CDR3 extends over 14 amino acids. CDR1 is MNHNS and CDR2 is SASEGT in the germline V gene. CDR3 DNA sequence: TGTGCCAGCATATTAGACAGGGTAAATGAAAAACTGTTTTTT. Its protein product is CASILDRVNEKLFF.

This clone appeared once. This chain links TRBV7-6 with TRBJ2-1, with 9 bases matching TRBD1. This CDR3 is built from 16 residues. Germline CDR1 and CDR2: SGHVS and FNYEAQ. The J segment lost 3 bases and the V segment lost 4 bases, leaving 7 bases of the junction unmatched. The CDR3 protein is CASSSPPGQGYNEQFF. The CDR3 bases are TGTGCCAGCAGCTCCCCCCCGGGACAGGGCTACAATGAGCAGTTCTTC.

This clone was counted a few times. The chain is built from TRBV29-1 and TRBJ2-2; TRBD2 agrees at 9 bases. V was clipped by 7 bases and J by 7 bases; unmatched bases: 7. The CDR3 spans 13 residues. The V gene's germline CDR1 is SQVTM and CDR2 ANQGSEA. CDR3 sequence (DNA): TGCAGCGGCGAGCGGGAGGTAATCGGGGAGCTGTTTTTT. Its protein product is CSGEREVIGELFF.

The chain links TRBV28 to TRBJ1-3; no reliable D call. The V end lost 3 bases, the J end lost 0 bases, and 15 bases lay between the germline ends. Per germline, CDR1 MDHEN and CDR2 SYDVKM. The CDR3 is 17 residues long. The CDR3 region has the DNA TGTGCCAGCAGTTTCACGCCCCTAGGGAGCTCTGGAAACACCATATATTTT. Its translation is CASSFTPLGSSGNTIYF.

The genes are TRBV5-1 and TRBJ1-1, with D perhaps matching TRBD1 (5 bases). Germline CDR1 SGHRS, CDR2 YFSETQ. V was clipped by 0 bases and J by 1 base, with 10 bases between them. The CDR3 totals 15 residues. CDR3 residues: CASSLGGRENTEAFF. CDR3 coding DNA: TGCGCCAGCAGCTTGGGTGGCAGGGAGAACACTGAAGCTTTCTTT.

V usage is TRBV4-2 and J usage is TRBJ2-2; 9 bases are a match to TRBD1. Per the germline V gene, CDR1 is LGHNA and CDR2 is YNFKEQ. This CDR3 has 15 amino acids. The V segment lost 5 bases and the J segment 5 bases; nucleotides outside the gene matches: 6. The CDR3 loop is CASSSGQGRTGELFF. As DNA, the CDR3 is TGTGCCAGCAGCTCGGGACAGGGCAGGACCGGGGAGCTGTTTTTT.

This clone came up once. V and J are TRBV4-3 and TRBJ2-7; a weak D match, TRBD2 (6 bases). V was shortened by 2 bases and J by 2 bases, with 22 bases between the two germline ends. The CDR3 length is 18 residues. Germline-derived CDR1 and CDR2 are LGHNA and YSLEER. CDR3 sequence (DNA): TGCGCCAGCAGCCAATTTCCCTCAACTAGCTCCCAAACCTACGAGCAGTACTTC. It is translated as CASSQFPSTSSQTYEQYF.

The chain carries TRBV27 and TRBJ1-2; 12 nucleotides align to TRBD1. Germline V gene sequence: CDR1 MNHEY, CDR2 SMNVEV (reference sequence). CDR3 size: 16 residues. V lost 7 bases and J lost 3; bases outside the gene matches: 9. DNA for the CDR3: TGTGCCAGCACCAGACAAGGGACAGGGGGCGACTATGGCTACACCTTC. Protein product: CASTRQGTGGDYGYTF.

The rearrangement uses TRBV7-7 and TRBJ2-1, with TRBD2 matching 8 bases. With V trimmed by 5 bases and J by 0 bases, 3 bases remained unmatched. The V gene's germline CDR1 is SSHAT and CDR2 FNYEAQ (reference sequence). The CDR3 sequence is 15 residues long. In DNA, the CDR3 is TGTGCCAGCAGCGAAAGCGGGAGCTCCTACAATGAGCAGTTCTTC. This translates into CASSESGSSYNEQFF.

V usage is TRBV11-2 and J usage is TRBJ1-4, with TRBD1 as a possible D gene (6 bases). This CDR3 is built from 16 residues. Trimming stripped 5 bases from V and 3 bases from J, with 16 bases between. Germline-derived CDR1 and CDR2 are SGHAT and FQNNGV. The CDR3 protein is CASSPRGGRSNEKLFF. The DNA of the CDR3 is TGTGCCAGCAGCCCTAGGGGGGGCAGGTCTAATGAAAAACTGTTTTTT. The whole variable domain, filled in from reference TRBV11-2 and TRBJ1-4, reads EAGVAQSPRYKIIEKRQSVAFWCNPISGHATLYWYQQILGQGPKLLIQFQNNGVVDDSQLPKDRFSAERLKGVDSTLKIQPAKLEDSAVYLCASSPRGGRSNEKLFFGSGTQLSVL.

The gene calls are TRBV4-2 and TRBJ2-5; 8 bases line up with TRBD2. Germline V gene sequence: CDR1 LGHNA, CDR2 YNFKEQ. The CDR3 has 15 residues. V gave up 3 bases and J gave up 5 bases; unmatched junction bases: 8. The CDR3 DNA reads as TGTGCCAGCAGCCAGACCGGGACTAGAGACGAGACCCAGTACTTC. Residues: CASSQTGTRDETQYF.

The chain has TRBV27 and TRBJ2-6, with 7 bases that match TRBD1. The CDR3 spans 18 residues. The ends lost 1 base at V and 1 base at J; junction bases unmatched: 7. Germline loops: CDR1 MNHEY, CDR2 SMNVEV (reference sequence). The CDR3 sequence: CASSLYRGPRSGANVLTF. In DNA, the CDR3 is TGTGCCAGCAGTTTATACAGGGGACCCCGTTCTGGGGCCAACGTCCTGACTTTC.

V is TRBV4-1 and J is TRBJ2-1; weak D call: TRBD2 (6 bases). The CDR3 has 17 amino acids. Between the trimmed V and J ends, which lost 1 base and 4 bases, there was a span of 17 bases. Germline V gene lookup returns CDR1 MGHRA and CDR2 YSYEKL. DNA of the CDR3: TGCGCCAGCAGCCAAGTGGAACCGGGACTCTTTTACAATGAGCAGTTCTTC. As protein: CASSQVEPGLFYNEQFF.

The chain employs TRBV18 and TRBJ1-2, with 8 nucleotides matching TRBD1. The CDR3 has 17 amino acids. Per the germline V gene, CDR1 is KGHSH and CDR2 is LQKENI. The junction had 17 bases not matched to a gene; V was cut back by 6 bases and J by 5 bases. The CDR3 DNA is TGTGCCAGCTCCCAAGGACAGGGAAGACCAGGCGGGTATGGCTACACCTTC. Its protein is CASSQGQGRPGGYGYTF.

The rearrangement joins TRBV28 to TRBJ2-5, with 7 positions matching TRBD1. Germline V lookup: CDR1 MDHEN, CDR2 SYDVKM. Germline trimming cut 6 bases from V and 4 bases from J; bases unmatched to any gene: 8. The CDR3 is made up of 14 amino acids. CDR3 region: CASSHLNRGETQYF. The CDR3 DNA reads as TGTGCCAGCAGCCACCTTAACAGGGGAGAGACCCAGTACTTC.

This clone was counted only a few times. This chain joins TRBV6-5 and TRBJ2-7, with 7 bases lining up with TRBD1. The germline V gene has CDR1 MNHEY and CDR2 SVGAGI. Trimming cost V 6 bases and J 4 bases; bases outside gene matches: 9. This CDR3 contains 14 residues. The CDR3 DNA reads as TGTGCCAGCAGCTATACAGGGGTCCCGTACGAGCAGTACTTC. Protein sequence: CASSYTGVPYEQYF.

V usage is TRBV28 and J usage is TRBJ1-1, with D perhaps TRBD1 (5 bases). V gave up 7 bases and J gave up 5 bases, with 17 bases separating them. The CDR3 contains 14 residues. Per germline, CDR1 MDHEN and CDR2 SYDVKM. CDR3 sequence: CASNPGGGWTEAFF. For the CDR3, the DNA is TGTGCCAGCAATCCAGGCGGGGGATGGACTGAAGCTTTCTTT.

This clone appeared a few times. CDR3 residues: CSVVGWGSDQETQYF. CDR3 sequence (DNA): TGCAGCGTTGTTGGCTGGGGCAGCGACCAAGAGACCCAGTACTTC. The J gene is TRBJ2-5, the V gene TRBV29-1, with a tentative D call TRBD1 (5 bases). Trimming cost V 4 bases and J 0 bases, with 15 bases left between them. CDR3 length: 15 amino acids. The V gene's germline CDR1 is SQVTM and CDR2 ANQGSEA.

This chain joins TRBV18 and TRBJ2-2; 9 nucleotides agree with TRBD1. CDR3 size: 14 residues. Germline values: CDR1 KGHSH, CDR2 LQKENI. The V segment lost 6 bases and the J segment 3 bases; nucleotides outside the gene matches: 2. The chain's CDR3 is CASSRDRDTGELFF. The CDR3 DNA follows: TGTGCCAGCTCGCGGGACAGGGACACCGGGGAGCTGTTTTTT.